This T cell receptor (beta chain) was obtained from a study of shared clonotypes between healthy human individuals. Background on the study: For every donor, three CD4 naive, three CD4 memory, two CD8 naive and one CD8 memory plates were used.

The CDR3 spans 15 residues. The germline gives CDR1 SGHAT, CDR2 FQNNGV. V gave up 4 bases and J gave up 3 bases; unmatched junction bases: 1. The repertoire was sequenced with immunoSEQ multiplex PCR; TCRdb's copy has only in-frame clones and lacks some. This sample yields millions of clones, of which 90% to 95% are seen a single time; 0.1% to 0.15% belongs to the top ten. The clonotype originates from a man younger than 30 in good health. What was sequenced was naive CD4+ T cells sorted from blood. The subset denotes: CD45RA+ positively selected. The chain employs TRBV11-2 and TRBJ1-6; TRBD1 agrees at 9 bases. CDR3 residues: CASSSGQGYNSPLHF. As DNA, the CDR3 is TGTGCCAGCAGCTCGGGACAGGGCTATAATTCACCCCTCCACTTT.